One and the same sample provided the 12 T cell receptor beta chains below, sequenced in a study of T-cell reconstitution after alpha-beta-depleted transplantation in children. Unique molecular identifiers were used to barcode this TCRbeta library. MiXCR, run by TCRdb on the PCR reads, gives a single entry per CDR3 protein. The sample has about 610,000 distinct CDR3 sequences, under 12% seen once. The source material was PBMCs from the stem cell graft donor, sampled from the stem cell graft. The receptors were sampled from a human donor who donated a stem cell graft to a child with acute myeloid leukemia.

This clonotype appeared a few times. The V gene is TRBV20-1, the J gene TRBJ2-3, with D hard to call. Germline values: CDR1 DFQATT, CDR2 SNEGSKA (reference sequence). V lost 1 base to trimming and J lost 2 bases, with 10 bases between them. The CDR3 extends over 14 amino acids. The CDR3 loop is CSARGQVDTDTQYF. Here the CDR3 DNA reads TGCAGTGCTAGAGGTCAAGTGGACACAGATACGCAGTATTTT.

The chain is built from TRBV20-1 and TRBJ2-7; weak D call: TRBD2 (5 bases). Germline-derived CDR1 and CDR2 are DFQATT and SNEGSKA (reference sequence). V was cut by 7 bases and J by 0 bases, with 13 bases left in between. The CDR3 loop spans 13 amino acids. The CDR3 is CSVGESPSYEQYF. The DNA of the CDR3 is TGCAGTGTTGGGGAGTCCCCCTCCTACGAGCAGTACTTC.

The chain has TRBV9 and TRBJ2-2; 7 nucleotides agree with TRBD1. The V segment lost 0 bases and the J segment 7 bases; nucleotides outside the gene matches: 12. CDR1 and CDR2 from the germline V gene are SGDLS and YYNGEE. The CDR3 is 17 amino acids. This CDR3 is CASSVVPGGSLDGELFF. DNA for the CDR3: TGTGCCAGCAGCGTAGTTCCAGGGGGAAGTTTAGACGGGGAGCTGTTTTTT.

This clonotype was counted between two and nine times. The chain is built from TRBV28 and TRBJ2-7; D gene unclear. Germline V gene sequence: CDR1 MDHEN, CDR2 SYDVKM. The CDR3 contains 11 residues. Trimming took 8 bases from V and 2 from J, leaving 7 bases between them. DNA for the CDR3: TGTGCCAGCGCCGACACCTACGAGCAGTACTTC. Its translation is CASADTYEQYF. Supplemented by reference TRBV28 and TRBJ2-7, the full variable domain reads DVKVTQSSRYLVKRTGEKVFLECVQDMDHENMFWYRQDPGLGLRLIYFSYDVKMKEKGDIPEGYSVSREKKERFSLILESASTNQTSMYLCASADTYEQYFGPGTRLTVT.

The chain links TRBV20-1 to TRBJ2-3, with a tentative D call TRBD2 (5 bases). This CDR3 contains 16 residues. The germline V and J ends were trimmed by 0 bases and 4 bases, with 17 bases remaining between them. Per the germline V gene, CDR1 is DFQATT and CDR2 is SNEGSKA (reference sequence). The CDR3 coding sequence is TGCAGTGCTAGAGAGCGGACGGGGAACAGCCCAGATACGCAGTATTTT. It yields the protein CSARERTGNSPDTQYF.

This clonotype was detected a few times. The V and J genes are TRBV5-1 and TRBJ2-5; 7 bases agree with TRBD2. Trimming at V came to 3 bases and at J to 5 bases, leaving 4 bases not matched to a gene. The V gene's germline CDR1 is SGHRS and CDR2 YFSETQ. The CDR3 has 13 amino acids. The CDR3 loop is CASSWDYRETQYF. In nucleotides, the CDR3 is TGCGCCAGCAGCTGGGACTATAGGGAGACCCAGTACTTC.

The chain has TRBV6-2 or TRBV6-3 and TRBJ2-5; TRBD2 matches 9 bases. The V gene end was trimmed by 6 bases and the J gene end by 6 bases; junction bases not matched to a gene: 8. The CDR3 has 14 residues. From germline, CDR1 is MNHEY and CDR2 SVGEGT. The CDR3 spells CASRPGLAMQTQYF. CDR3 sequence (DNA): TGTGCCAGCAGACCGGGACTAGCCATGCAGACCCAGTACTTC.

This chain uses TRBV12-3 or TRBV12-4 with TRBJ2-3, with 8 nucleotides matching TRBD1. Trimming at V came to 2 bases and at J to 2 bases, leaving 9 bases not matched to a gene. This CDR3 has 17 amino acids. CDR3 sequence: CASSLWARTGYTDTQYF. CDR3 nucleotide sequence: TGTGCCAGCAGTTTATGGGCTAGGACAGGGTACACAGATACGCAGTATTTT.

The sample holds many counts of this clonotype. CDR3 amino acids: CASSQERLGPQHF. CDR3 DNA: TGCGCCAGCAGCCAAGAACGGTTAGGGCCCCAGCATTTT. This sequence joins TRBV4-3 and TRBJ1-5; D unclear. Trimming left V 0 bases short and J 9 bases short, with 9 bases between. The CDR3 spans 13 residues. Germline CDR1 LGHNA, CDR2 YSLEER.

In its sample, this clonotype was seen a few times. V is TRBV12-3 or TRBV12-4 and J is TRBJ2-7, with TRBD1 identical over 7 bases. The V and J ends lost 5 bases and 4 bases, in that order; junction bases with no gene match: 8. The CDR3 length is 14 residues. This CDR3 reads CASSPGDSRYEQYF. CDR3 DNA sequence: TGTGCCAGCAGTCCAGGGGACAGTAGGTACGAGCAGTACTTC.

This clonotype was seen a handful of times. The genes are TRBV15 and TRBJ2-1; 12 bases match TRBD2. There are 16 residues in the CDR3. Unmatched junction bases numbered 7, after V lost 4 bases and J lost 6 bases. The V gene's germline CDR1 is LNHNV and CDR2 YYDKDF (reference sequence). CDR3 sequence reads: CATSTGELAGGNEQFF. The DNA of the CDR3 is TGTGCCACCAGCACAGGAGAACTAGCGGGAGGCAATGAGCAGTTCTTC.

The CDR3 loop is CSAKPSGRKTYEQYF. DNA of the CDR3: TGCAGTGCTAAACCAAGCGGGAGGAAGACCTACGAGCAGTACTTC. This rearrangement joins TRBV20-1 to TRBJ2-7; TRBD2 matches 9 bases. The germline CDR1 and CDR2 sequences are DFQATT and SNEGSKA (reference sequence). This CDR3 has 15 amino acids. V gave up 4 bases and J gave up 2 bases; unmatched junction bases: 9.